A selection of T cell receptor beta chains follows, all from one sample in a study of radiation and T cells in renal cell carcinoma. Assay: immunoSEQ multiplex PCR; the TCRdb copy retains only in-frame clones and omits some. The top ten clones hold around 29% of a sample with about 47,000 clones, 80% of them seen once. The material was blood, obtained from a patient whose treatment included radiotherapy and nephrectomy. These receptors were collected from a woman in her seventies with renal cell carcinoma. Both conserved end residues are part of each CDR3. D genes are given only for firm matches. Size tells how often a clone was seen (once, few, many) or the class of an expanded clone, and some rows leave it out.

j_gene	abundance	v_gene	len	d_gene	CDR3nt	CDR3aa
TRBJ1-6	.	TRBV19	14	.	TGTGCCAGTAGGAAGGACAGTAATAATTCACCCCTCCACTTT	CASRKDSNNSPLHF
TRBJ2-1	.	TRBV11-3	13	.	TGTGCCAGCAGCCCCCGACCCGGGGGTGAGCAGTTCTTC	CASSPRPGGEQFF
TRBJ1-1	.	TRBV5-4	12	.	TGTGCCAGCAGCTTATGGGCGACTGAAGCTTTCTTT	CASSLWATEAFF
TRBJ2-1	.	TRBV7-2	17	TRBD2	TGTGCCAGCAGCCATATACCGGGACTAGGCGTCTACAATGAGCAGTTCTTC	CASSHIPGLGVYNEQFF
TRBJ2-3	.	TRBV12-5	14	TRBD2	TGTGCTAGTGGTCCGGGGGGGCTCTCAGATACGCAGTATTTT	CASGPGGLSDTQYF
TRBJ1-1	.	TRBV6-1	13	.	TGTGCCAGCAGCGGAGGCACGAACACTGAAGCTTTCTTT	CASSGGTNTEAFF
TRBJ2-7	.	TRBV19	16	TRBD2	TGTGCCAGTAGTATTCAGGGGCGGACTAGCAGGTACGAGCAGTACTTC	CASSIQGRTSRYEQYF
TRBJ2-2	few	TRBV30	12	.	TGTGCCTGGAGTGCTGGGGGTCGGGAGCTGTTTTTT	CAWSAGGRELFF
TRBJ2-1	.	TRBV2	14	TRBD2	TGTGCCAGCAGTGAAAGCCTAGCGGGCTATGAGCAGTTCTTC	CASSESLAGYEQFF
TRBJ2-1	.	TRBV10-2	15	TRBD2	TGCGCCAGCAGTCTGCTAGCGGCCCTGTACAATGAGCAGTTCTTC	CASSLLAALYNEQFF
TRBJ2-5	.	TRBV5-8	14	.	TGTGCCAGCAGCCCCGGACCTTGGGAAGAGACCCAGTACTTC	CASSPGPWEETQYF
TRBJ2-3	.	TRBV9	15	.	TGTGCCAGCAGCGTGGGGGACCCCCAGGGAGATACGCAGTATTTT	CASSVGDPQGDTQYF
TRBJ1-2	.	TRBV19	10	.	TGTGCCAGTAAATCAAGGGCCTACACCTTC	CASKSRAYTF
TRBJ2-2	.	TRBV6-1	16	.	TGTGCCAGCAGTGAACAGAACAGGGCGAACACCGGGGAGCTGTTTTTT	CASSEQNRANTGELFF
TRBJ2-5	.	TRBV7-2	16	TRBD2	TGTGCCAGCAGCTTAGGTAGCGGGGGGGCCCAAGAGACCCAGTACTTC	CASSLGSGGAQETQYF
TRBJ2-7	.	TRBV19	13	TRBD1	TGTGCCAGTAAAGGACAGGGGGCCTACGAGCAGTACTTC	CASKGQGAYEQYF
TRBJ2-7	.	TRBV7-2	15	TRBD2	TGTGCCAGCAGCTGGACTAGCGGGAGGGTTAGCGAGCAGTACTTC	CASSWTSGRVSEQYF
TRBJ2-7	once	TRBV9	16	.	TGTGCCAGCAGCCTTCGAAAGGGTCAGGACTTCTACGAGCAGTACTTC	CASSLRKGQDFYEQYF
TRBJ2-6	.	TRBV5-5	15	.	TGTGCCAGCAGCTCGCCCAACTCTGGGGCCAACGTCCTGACTTTC	CASSSPNSGANVLTF
TRBJ1-1	few	TRBV29-1	11	.	TGCAGCGTTGATGCAGACACTGAAGCTTTCTTT	CSVDADTEAFF
TRBJ1-5	.	TRBV10-2	14	.	TGCGCCAGCAGCTTAAGAGATAGCAATCAGCCCCAGCATTTT	CASSLRDSNQPQHF
TRBJ2-4	.	TRBV5-5	14	TRBD2	TGTGCCAGCAGCCTAGGACTAGCGGGGGCCGCAGAATACTTC	CASSLGLAGAAEYF